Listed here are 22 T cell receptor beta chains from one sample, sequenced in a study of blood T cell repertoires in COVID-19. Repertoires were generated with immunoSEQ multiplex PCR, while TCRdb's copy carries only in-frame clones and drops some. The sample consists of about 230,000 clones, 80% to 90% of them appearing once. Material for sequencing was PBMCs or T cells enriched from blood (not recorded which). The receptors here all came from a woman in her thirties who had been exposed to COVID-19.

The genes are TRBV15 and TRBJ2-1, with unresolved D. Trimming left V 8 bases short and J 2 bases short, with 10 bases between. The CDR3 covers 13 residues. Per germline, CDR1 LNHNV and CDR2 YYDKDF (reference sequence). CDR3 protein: CATRAKTYNEQFF. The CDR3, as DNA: TGTGCCACCCGCGCCAAAACCTACAATGAGCAGTTCTTC.

The CDR3, as DNA: TGTGCCAGCAGCCCCTTAGCGTCCTACGAGCAGTACTTC. Protein sequence: CASSPLASYEQYF. The chain employs TRBV11-2 and TRBJ2-7; D may be TRBD2 (5 bases). The CDR3 is made up of 13 amino acids. Germline CDR1 is SGHAT and CDR2 is FQNNGV. Trimming pared 5 bases from V and 1 base from J, leaving 9 bases between.

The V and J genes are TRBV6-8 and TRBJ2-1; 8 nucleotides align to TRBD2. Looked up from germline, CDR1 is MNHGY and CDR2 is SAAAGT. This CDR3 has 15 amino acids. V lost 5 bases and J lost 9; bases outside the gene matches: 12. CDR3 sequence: CASSHSGTREGEQFF. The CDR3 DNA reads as TGTGCCAGCAGTCATTCCGGGACTCGGGAGGGTGAGCAGTTCTTC.

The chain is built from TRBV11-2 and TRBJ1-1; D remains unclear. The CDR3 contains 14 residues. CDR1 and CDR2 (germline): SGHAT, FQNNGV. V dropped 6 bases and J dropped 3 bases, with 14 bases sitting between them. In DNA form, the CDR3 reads TGTGCCAGCAGTCGCGACGGGATATACACTGAAGCTTTCTTT. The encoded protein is CASSRDGIYTEAFF.

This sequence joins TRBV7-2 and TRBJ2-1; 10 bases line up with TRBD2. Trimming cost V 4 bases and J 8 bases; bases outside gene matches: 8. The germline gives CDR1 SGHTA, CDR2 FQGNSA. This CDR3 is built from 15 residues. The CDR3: CASSSAGGPVYEQFF. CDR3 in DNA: TGTGCCAGCAGCTCAGCGGGAGGGCCTGTCTATGAGCAGTTCTTC.

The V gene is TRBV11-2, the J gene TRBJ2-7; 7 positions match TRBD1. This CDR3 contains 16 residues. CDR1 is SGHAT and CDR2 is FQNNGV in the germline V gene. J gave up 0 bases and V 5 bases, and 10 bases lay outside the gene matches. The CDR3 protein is CASSPSLDRSSYEQYF. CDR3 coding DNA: TGTGCCAGCAGCCCCAGTTTGGACAGGAGCTCCTACGAGCAGTACTTC.

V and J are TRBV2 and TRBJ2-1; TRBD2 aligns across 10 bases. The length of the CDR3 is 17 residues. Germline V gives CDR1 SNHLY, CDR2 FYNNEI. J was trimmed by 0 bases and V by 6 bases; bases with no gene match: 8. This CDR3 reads CASSRLAGDPSYNEQFF. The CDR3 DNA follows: TGTGCCAGCAGCAGGCTAGCGGGAGACCCCTCCTACAATGAGCAGTTCTTC.

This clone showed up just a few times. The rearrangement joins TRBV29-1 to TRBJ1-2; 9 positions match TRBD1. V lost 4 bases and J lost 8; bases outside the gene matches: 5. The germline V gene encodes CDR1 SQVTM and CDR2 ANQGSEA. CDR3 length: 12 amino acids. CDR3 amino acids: CSVAGQGTGYTF. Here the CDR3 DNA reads TGCAGCGTTGCCGGACAGGGGACCGGCTACACCTTC.

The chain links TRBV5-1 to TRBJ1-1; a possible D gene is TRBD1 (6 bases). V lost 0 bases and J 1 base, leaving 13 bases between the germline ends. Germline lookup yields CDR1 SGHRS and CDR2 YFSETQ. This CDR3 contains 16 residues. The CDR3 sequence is CASSLGYRGKNTEAFF. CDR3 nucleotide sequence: TGCGCCAGCAGCTTGGGTTATAGGGGGAAGAACACTGAAGCTTTCTTT.

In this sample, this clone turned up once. The CDR3 loop is CASSRDRGNYGYTF. CDR3 DNA: TGTGCCAGTAGCCGGGACAGGGGAAACTATGGCTACACCTTC. This chain joins TRBV19 and TRBJ1-2; 10 bases fit TRBD1. J gave up 2 bases and V 6 bases, and 3 bases lay outside the gene matches. The germline gives CDR1 LNHDA, CDR2 SQIVND (reference sequence). The CDR3 runs 14 residues.

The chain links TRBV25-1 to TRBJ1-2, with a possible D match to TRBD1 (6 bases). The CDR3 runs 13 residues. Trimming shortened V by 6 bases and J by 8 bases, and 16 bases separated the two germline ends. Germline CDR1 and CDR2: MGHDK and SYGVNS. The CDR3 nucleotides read TGTGCCAGCAGAGACTACAGGGCGCGGGGCTACACCTTC. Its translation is CASRDYRARGYTF.

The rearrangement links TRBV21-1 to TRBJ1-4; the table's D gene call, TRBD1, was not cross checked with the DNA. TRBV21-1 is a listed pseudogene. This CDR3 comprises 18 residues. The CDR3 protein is CASSKAPGRGFWNEKLFF. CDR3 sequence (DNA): TGTGCCAGCAGCAAAGCGCCAGGAAGGGGGTTCTGGAATGAAAAACTGTTTTTT.

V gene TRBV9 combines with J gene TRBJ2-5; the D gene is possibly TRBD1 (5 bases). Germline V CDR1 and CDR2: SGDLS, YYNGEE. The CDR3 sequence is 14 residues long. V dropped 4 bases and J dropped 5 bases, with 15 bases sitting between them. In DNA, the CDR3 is TGTGCCAGCAGCCCAAGTGTGGACACGGAGACCCAGTACTTC. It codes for CASSPSVDTETQYF.

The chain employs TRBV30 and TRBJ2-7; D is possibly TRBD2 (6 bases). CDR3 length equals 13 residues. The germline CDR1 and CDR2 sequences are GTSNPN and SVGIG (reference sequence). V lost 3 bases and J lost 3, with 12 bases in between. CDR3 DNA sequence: TGTGCCTGGAGACGGCAGGGAGGCTACGAGCAGTACTTC. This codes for CAWRRQGGYEQYF.

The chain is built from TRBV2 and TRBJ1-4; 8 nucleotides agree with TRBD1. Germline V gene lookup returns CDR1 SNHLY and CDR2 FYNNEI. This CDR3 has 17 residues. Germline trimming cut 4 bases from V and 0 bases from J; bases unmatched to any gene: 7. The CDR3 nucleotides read TGTGCCAGCAGTGTGACAGGGGTTTGGGCAACTAATGAAAAACTGTTTTTT. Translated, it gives CASSVTGVWATNEKLFF.

The CDR3 region is CASSSLTGGDPYEQYF. The CDR3 nucleotides are TGTGCCAGCAGCTCCTTGACAGGGGGCGATCCCTACGAGCAGTACTTC. The chain uses TRBV11-2 and TRBJ2-7; 10 bases line up with TRBD1. The V gene's germline CDR1 is SGHAT and CDR2 FQNNGV. V gave up 4 bases and J gave up 2 bases; unmatched junction bases: 8. The CDR3 consists of 16 residues.

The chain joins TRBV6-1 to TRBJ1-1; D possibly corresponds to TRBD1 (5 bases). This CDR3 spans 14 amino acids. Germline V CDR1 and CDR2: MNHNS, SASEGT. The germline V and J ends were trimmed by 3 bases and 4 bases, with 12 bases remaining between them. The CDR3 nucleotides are TGTGCCAGCAGTGAGCTGGGGGGGAGCACTGAAGCTTTCTTT. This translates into CASSELGGSTEAFF.

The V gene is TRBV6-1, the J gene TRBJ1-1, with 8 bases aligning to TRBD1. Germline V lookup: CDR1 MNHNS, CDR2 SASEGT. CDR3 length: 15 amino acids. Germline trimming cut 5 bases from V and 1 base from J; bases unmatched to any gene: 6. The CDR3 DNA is TGTGCCAGCAGTTCGCCTGACAGGGGGAACACTGAAGCTTTCTTT. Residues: CASSSPDRGNTEAFF.

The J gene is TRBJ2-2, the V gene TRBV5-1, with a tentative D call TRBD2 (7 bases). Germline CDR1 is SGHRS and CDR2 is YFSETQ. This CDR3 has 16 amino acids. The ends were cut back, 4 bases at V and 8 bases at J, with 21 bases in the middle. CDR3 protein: CASSPRGAGPVGELFF. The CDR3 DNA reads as TGCGCCAGCAGCCCACGGGGGGCGGGACCTGTTGGGGAGCTGTTTTTT.

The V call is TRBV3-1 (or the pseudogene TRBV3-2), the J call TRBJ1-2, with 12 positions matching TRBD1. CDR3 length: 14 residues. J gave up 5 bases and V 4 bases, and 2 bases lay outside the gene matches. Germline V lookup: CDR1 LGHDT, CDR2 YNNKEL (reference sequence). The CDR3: CASSRDRGHYGYTF. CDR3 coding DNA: TGTGCCAGCAGCCGGGACAGGGGGCATTATGGCTACACCTTC.

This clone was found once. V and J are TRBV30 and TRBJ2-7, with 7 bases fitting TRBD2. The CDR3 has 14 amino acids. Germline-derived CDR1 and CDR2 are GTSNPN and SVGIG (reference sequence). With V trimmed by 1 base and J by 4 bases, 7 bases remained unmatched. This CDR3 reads CAWSAMGGDYEQYF. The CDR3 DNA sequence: TGTGCCTGGAGTGCAATGGGGGGGGATTACGAGCAGTACTTC.

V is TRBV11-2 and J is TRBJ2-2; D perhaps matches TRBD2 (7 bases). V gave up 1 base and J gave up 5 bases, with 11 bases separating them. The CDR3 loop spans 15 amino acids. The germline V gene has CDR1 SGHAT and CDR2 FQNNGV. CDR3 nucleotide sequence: TGTGCCAGCAGCTTAGTGAGGGGGGGGACCGGGGAGCTGTTTTTT. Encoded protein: CASSLVRGGTGELFF. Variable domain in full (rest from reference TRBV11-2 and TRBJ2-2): EAGVAQSPRYKIIEKRQSVAFWCNPISGHATLYWYQQILGQGPKLLIQFQNNGVVDDSQLPKDRFSAERLKGVDSTLKIQPAKLEDSAVYLCASSLVRGGTGELFFGEGSRLTVL.